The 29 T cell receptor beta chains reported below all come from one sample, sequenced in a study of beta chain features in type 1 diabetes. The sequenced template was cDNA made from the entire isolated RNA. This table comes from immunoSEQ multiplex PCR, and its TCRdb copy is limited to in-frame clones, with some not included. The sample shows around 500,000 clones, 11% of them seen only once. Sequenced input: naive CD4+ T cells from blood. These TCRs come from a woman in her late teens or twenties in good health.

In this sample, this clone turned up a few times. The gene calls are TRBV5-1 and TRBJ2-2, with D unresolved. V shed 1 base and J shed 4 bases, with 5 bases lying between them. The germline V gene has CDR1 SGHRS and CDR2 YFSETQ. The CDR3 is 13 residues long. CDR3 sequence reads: CASSLISTGELFF. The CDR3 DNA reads TGCGCCAGCAGCTTGATCTCCACCGGGGAGCTGTTTTTT.

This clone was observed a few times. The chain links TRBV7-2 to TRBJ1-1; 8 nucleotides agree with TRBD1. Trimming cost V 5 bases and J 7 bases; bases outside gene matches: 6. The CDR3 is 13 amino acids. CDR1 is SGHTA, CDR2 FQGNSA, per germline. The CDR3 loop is CASSGQGMGEAFF. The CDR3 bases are TGTGCCAGCAGCGGACAGGGTATGGGTGAAGCTTTCTTT. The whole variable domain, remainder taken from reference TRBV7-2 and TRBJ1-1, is GAGVSQSPSNKVTEKGKDVELRCDPISGHTALYWYRQSLGQGLEFLIYFQGNSAPDKSGLPSDRFSAERTGGSVSTLTIQRTQQEDSAVYLCASSGQGMGEAFFGQGTRLTVV.

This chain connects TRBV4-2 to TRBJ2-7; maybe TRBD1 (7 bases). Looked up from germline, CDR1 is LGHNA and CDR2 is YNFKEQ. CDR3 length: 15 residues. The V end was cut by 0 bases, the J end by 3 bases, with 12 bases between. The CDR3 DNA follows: TGTGCCAGCAGCCAAGATGGGCAGGGGGGCTACGAGCAGTACTTC. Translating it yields CASSQDGQGGYEQYF.

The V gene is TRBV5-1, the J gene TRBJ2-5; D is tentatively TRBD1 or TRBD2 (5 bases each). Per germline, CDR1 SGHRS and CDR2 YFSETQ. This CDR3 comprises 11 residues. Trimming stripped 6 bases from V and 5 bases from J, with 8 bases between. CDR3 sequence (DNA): TGCGCCAGCAAAGGGGAGGAGACCCAGTACTTC. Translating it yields CASKGEETQYF.

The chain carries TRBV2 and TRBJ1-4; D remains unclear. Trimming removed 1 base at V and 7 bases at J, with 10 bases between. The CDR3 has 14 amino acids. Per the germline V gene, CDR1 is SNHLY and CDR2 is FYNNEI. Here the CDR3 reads CASSEVGKREKLFF. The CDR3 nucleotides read TGTGCCAGCAGTGAAGTTGGAAAGCGTGAAAAACTGTTTTTT.

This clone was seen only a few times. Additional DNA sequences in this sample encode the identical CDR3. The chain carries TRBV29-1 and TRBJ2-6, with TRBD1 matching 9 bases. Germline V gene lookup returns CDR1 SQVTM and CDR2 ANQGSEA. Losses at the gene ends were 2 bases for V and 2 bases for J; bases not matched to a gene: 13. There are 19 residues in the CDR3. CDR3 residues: CSVETRGGDRAAGANVLTF. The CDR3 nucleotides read TGCAGCGTTGAAACCCGGGGTGGGGACAGGGCAGCTGGGGCCAACGTCCTGACTTTC. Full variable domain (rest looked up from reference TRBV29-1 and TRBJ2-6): SAVISQKPSRDICQRGTSLTIQCQVDSQVTMMFWYRQQPGQSLTLIATANQGSEATYESGFVIDKFPISRPNLTFSTLTVSNMSPEDSSIYLCSVETRGGDRAAGANVLTFGAGSRLTVL.

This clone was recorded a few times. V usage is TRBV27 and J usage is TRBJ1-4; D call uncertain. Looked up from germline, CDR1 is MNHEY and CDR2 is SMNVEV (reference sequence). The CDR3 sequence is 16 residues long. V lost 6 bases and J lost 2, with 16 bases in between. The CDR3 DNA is TGTGCCAGCAGGCCCTCTAGCCGGGGTACTAATGAAAAACTGTTTTTT. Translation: CASRPSSRGTNEKLFF.

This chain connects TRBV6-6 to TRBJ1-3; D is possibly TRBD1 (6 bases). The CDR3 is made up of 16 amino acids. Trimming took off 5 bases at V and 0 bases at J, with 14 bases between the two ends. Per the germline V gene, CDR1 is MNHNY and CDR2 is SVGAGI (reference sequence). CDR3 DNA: TGTGCCAGCAGTCCTCAGGGGTCCGGCTCTGGAAACACCATATATTTT. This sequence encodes CASSPQGSGSGNTIYF.

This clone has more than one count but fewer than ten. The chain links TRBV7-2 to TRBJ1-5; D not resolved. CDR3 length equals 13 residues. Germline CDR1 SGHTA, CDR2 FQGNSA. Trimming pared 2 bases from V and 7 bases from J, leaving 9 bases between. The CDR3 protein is CASSLMGNQPQHF. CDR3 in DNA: TGTGCCAGCAGCTTAATGGGAAACCAGCCCCAGCATTTT.

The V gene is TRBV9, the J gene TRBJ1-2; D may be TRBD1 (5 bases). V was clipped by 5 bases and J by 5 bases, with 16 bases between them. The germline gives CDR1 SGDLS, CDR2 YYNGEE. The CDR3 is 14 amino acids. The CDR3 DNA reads TGTGCCAGCAGTCAAGGGTCCAGGGAGTATGGCTACACCTTC. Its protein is CASSQGSREYGYTF.

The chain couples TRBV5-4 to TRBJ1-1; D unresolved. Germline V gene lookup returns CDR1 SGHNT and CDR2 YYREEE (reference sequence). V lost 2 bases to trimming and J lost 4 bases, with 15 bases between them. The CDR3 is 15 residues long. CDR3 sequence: CASSFLDLTSTEAFF. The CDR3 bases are TGTGCCAGCAGCTTCCTGGACCTCACCTCCACTGAAGCTTTCTTT.

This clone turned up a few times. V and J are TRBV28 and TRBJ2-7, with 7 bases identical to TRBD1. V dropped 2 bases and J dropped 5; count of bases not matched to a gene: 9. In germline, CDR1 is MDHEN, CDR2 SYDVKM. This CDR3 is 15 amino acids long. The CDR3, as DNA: TGTGCCAGCAGTTTAGCAGGGGGATCAAACAACGAGCAGTACGTC. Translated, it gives CASSLAGGSNNEQYV.

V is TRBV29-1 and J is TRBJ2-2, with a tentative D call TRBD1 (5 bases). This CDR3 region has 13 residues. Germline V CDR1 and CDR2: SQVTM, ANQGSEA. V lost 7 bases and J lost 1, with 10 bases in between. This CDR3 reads CSADNQNTGELFF. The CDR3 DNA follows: TGCAGCGCGGACAACCAGAACACCGGGGAGCTGTTTTTT.

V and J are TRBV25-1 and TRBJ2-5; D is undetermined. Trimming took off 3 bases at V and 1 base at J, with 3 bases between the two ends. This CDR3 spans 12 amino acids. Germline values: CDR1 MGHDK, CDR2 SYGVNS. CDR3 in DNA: TGTGCCAGCAGTGACTGCCAAGAGACCCAGTACTTC. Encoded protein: CASSDCQETQYF.

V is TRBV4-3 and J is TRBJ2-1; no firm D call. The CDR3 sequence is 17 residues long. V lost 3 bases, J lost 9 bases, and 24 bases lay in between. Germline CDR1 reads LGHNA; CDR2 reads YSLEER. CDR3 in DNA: TGCGCCAGCAGCCACCCCCCAGGAGAACGGTCTCCACCTGAGCAGTTCTTC. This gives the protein CASSHPPGERSPPEQFF.

The DNA for the CDR3 is TGTGCCAGCAGCGCGCGGCGGACATCTGGGGATGAGCAGTTCTTC. This encodes CASSARRTSGDEQFF. The chain is built from TRBV7-3 and TRBJ2-1; maybe TRBD1 (5 bases). V shed 5 bases and J shed 8 bases, with 19 bases lying between them. Germline CDR1 and CDR2: SGHTA and FQGTGA. This CDR3 has 15 amino acids.

In DNA, the CDR3 is TGTGCCTGGGACCCTTTTTCAGGGGGAAAACGGTACAATGAGCAGTTCTTC. This translates into CAWDPFSGGKRYNEQFF. The rearrangement links TRBV30 to TRBJ2-1; 7 positions agree with TRBD1. The CDR3 spans 17 residues. V was clipped by 5 bases and J by 4 bases; unmatched bases: 17. Germline assignment: CDR1 GTSNPN and CDR2 SVGIG (reference sequence).

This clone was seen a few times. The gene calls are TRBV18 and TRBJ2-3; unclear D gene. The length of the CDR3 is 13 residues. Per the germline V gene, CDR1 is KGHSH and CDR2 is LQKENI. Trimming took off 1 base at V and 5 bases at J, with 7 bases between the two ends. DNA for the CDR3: TGTGCCAGCTCACCACATCCCGGAGATACGCAGTATTTT. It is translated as CASSPHPGDTQYF.

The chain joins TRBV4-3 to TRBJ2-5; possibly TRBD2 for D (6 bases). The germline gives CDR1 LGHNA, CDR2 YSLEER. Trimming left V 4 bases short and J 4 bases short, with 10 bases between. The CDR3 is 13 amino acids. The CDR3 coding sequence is TGCGCCAGCAGCCTAGCGGAGGGAGAGACCCAGTACTTC. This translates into CASSLAEGETQYF.

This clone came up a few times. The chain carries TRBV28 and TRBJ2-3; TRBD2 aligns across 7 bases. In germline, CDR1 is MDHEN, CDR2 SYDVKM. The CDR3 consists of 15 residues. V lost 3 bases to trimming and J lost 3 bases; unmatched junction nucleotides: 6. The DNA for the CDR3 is TGTGCCAGCAGTTTGCTGCGGGAGCGGACAGATACGCAGTATTTT. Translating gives CASSLLRERTDTQYF. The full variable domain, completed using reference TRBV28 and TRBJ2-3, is DVKVTQSSRYLVKRTGEKVFLECVQDMDHENMFWYRQDPGLGLRLIYFSYDVKMKEKGDIPEGYSVSREKKERFSLILESASTNQTSMYLCASSLLRERTDTQYFGPGTRLTVL.

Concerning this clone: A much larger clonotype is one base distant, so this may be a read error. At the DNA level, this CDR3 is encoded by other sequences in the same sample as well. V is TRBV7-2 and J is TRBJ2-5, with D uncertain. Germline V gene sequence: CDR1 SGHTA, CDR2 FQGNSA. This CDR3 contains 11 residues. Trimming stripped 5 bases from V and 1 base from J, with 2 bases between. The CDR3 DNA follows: TGTGCCAGCAGCATCCAAGAGACCCAGTACTTC. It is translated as CASSIQETQYF.

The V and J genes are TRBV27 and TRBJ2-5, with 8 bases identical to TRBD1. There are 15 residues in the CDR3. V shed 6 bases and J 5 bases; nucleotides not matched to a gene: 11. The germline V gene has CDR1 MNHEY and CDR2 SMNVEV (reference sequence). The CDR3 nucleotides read TGTGCCAGCAGGAATCCTCAGGGGGCTGTGGAGACCCAGTACTTC. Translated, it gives CASRNPQGAVETQYF.

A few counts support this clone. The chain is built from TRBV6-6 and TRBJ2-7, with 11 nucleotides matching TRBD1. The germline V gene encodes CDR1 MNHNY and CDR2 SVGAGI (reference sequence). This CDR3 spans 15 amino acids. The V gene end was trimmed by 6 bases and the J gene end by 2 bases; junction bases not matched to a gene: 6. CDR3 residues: CASRLGQGATYEQYV. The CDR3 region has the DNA TGTGCCAGCAGGCTCGGACAGGGGGCAACCTACGAGCAGTACGTC.

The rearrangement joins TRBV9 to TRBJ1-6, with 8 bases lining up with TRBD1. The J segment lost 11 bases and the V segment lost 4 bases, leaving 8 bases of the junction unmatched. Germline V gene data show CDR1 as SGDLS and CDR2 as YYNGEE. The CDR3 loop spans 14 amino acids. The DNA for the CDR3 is TGTGCCAGCAGCAGTTGGACAGGGACTGCACCCCTCCACTTT. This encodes CASSSWTGTAPLHF. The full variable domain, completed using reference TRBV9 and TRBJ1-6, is DSGVTQTPKHLITATGQRVTLRCSPRSGDLSVYWYQQSLDQGLQFLIQYYNGEERAKGNILERFSAQQFPDLHSELNLSSLELGDSALYFCASSSWTGTAPLHFGNGTRLTVT.

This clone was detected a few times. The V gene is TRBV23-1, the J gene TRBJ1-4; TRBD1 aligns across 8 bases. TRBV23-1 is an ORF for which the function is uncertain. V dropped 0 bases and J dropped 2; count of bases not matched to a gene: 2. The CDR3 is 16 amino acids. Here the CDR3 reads CASSQSTGATNEKLFF. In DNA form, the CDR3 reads TGCGCCAGCAGTCAATCGACAGGGGCGACTAATGAAAAACTGTTTTTT.

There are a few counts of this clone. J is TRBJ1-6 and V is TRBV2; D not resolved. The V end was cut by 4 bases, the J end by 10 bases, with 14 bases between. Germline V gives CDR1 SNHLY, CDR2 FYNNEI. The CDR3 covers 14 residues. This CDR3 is CASSVRKGGSPLHF. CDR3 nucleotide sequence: TGTGCCAGCAGTGTGAGGAAGGGCGGCTCACCCCTCCACTTT.

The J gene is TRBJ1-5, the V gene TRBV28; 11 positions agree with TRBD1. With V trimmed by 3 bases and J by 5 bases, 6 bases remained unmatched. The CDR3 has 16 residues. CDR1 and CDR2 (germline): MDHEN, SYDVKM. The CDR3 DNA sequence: TGTGCCAGCAGTTTCTTCGGACAGGGGGCCTATCAGCCCCAGCATTTT. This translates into CASSFFGQGAYQPQHF.

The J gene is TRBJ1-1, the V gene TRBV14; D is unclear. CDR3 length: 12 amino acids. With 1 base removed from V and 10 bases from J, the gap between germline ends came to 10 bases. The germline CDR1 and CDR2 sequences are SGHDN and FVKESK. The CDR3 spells CASSQARSRAFF. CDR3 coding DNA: TGTGCCAGCAGCCAAGCCCGTTCGAGAGCTTTCTTT.

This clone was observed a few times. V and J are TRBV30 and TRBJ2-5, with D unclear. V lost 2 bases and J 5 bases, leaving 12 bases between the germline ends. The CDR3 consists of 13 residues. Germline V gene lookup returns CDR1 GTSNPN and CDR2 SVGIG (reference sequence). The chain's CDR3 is CAWSIHYEETQYF. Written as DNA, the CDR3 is TGTGCCTGGAGTATTCACTATGAGGAGACCCAGTACTTC.